This T cell receptor beta chain stems from a study of T-cell reconstitution after alpha-beta-depleted transplantation in children. Study results and caveats: A year had passed since transplant, and T-cell counts and diversity by then came mostly from newly produced T cells. Surviving recipient T cells and thymic progenitors produced the high day-60 TCRbeta diversity seen in some patients. Reported findings indicate that, about two months after transplant, alpha-beta T cells came from several hundred expanded clones, which were derived from non-depleted graft cells.

The authors prepared the TCRbeta library with unique molecular identifiers. TCRdb processed the PCR reads anew with MiXCR; each CDR3 protein has one entry. The table has 70,000 to 95,000 distinct CDR3 sequences, around 18% seen once; the top ten hold less than 60%. V lost 0 bases to trimming and J lost 8 bases; unmatched junction nucleotides: 8. This CDR3 has 15 residues. Germline assignment: CDR1 SGHRS and CDR2 YFSETQ. This clonotype was seen a few times. Its antigen is currently unknown. This specimen was PBMCs, mostly from graft donor cells, taken 360 days after TCRalphabeta/CD19-depleted stem cell transplant. The clonotype originates from a male patient aged 2 to 9 who had a stem cell transplant for acute lymphoblastic leukemia, so the T cells may come from the graft donor. The V gene is TRBV5-1, the J gene TRBJ2-4, with 7 bases fitting TRBD2. The CDR3 nucleotides are TGCGCCAGCAGCTTGGAGGCGAGGGCGGGGGACATTCAGTACTTC. Translation: CASSLEARAGDIQYF.